Each of the 32 T cell receptor beta chains below was sequenced from the same sample in a study of blood T cell repertoires in COVID-19. Measured with immunoSEQ multiplex PCR; TCRdb has only the in-frame clones, and not every one. The sample lists some 490,000 clones, 80% to 90% occurring once. The sample taken for sequencing was peripheral blood. The receptors were gathered from a human donor in a cohort sampled during active COVID-19.

This chain links TRBV28 with TRBJ1-1, with D maybe TRBD1 (5 bases). Germline loops: CDR1 MDHEN, CDR2 SYDVKM. The CDR3 totals 14 residues. Trimming removed 5 bases from V and 1 base from J, with 11 bases in between. The CDR3 sequence: CASSPGGENTEAFF. DNA of the CDR3: TGTGCCAGCAGTCCCGGGGGGGAGAACACTGAAGCTTTCTTT.

J is TRBJ2-5 and V is TRBV29-1; no definite D call. Germline CDR1 and CDR2: SQVTM and ANQGSEA. There are 12 residues in the CDR3. Between the trimmed V and J ends, which lost 3 bases and 0 bases, there was a span of 5 bases. The CDR3 loop reads CSVDRNQETQYF. The CDR3 DNA is TGCAGCGTTGACAGAAACCAAGAGACCCAGTACTTC.

The chain recombines TRBV5-1 with TRBJ1-6; D not certain. The germline V gene has CDR1 SGHRS and CDR2 YFSETQ. The CDR3 is 17 amino acids. Between the trimmed V and J ends, which lost 1 base and 0 bases, there was a span of 11 bases. This chain's CDR3 is CASSLNSPNSYNSPLHF. The CDR3 DNA sequence: TGCGCCAGCAGCTTGAACAGCCCCAACTCCTATAATTCACCCCTCCACTTT.

In this sample, this clone turned up once. The chain has TRBV5-4 and TRBJ1-1, with D unresolved. The ends were cut back, 5 bases at V and 1 base at J, with 6 bases in the middle. The CDR3 sequence is 12 residues long. The germline CDR1 and CDR2 sequences are SGHNT and YYREEE (reference sequence). The CDR3: CASSEGNTEAFF. CDR3 sequence (DNA): TGTGCCAGCAGTGAGGGGAACACTGAAGCTTTCTTT.

The rearrangement links TRBV10-3 to TRBJ2-7, with TRBD1 as a possible D gene (6 bases). In germline, CDR1 is ENHRY, CDR2 SYGVKD. This CDR3 has 13 amino acids. Trimming took 0 bases from V and 4 from J, leaving 7 bases between them. The chain's CDR3 is CAISESGQYEQYF. The CDR3 DNA reads TGTGCCATCAGTGAGTCCGGACAGTACGAGCAGTACTTC.

J is TRBJ1-4 and V is TRBV28; possibly TRBD1 for D (5 bases). CDR3 size: 13 residues. Germline CDR1 MDHEN, CDR2 SYDVKM. Trimming cost V 6 bases and J 6 bases, with 11 bases left between them. CDR3 nucleotides: TGTGCCAGCAGAAGGGGTTTGTATGAAAAACTGTTTTTT. Its protein is CASRRGLYEKLFF. Drawing the rest from reference TRBV28 and TRBJ1-4, the complete variable domain is DVKVTQSSRYLVKRTGEKVFLECVQDMDHENMFWYRQDPGLGLRLIYFSYDVKMKEKGDIPEGYSVSREKKERFSLILESASTNQTSMYLCASRRGLYEKLFFGSGTQLSVL.

A few counts support this clone. The J gene is TRBJ2-5, the V gene TRBV6-5; the D gene is possibly TRBD2 (5 bases). Trimming shortened V by 8 bases and J by 3 bases, and 10 bases separated the two germline ends. The germline V gene has CDR1 MNHEY and CDR2 SVGAGI. CDR3 size: 12 residues. The CDR3 DNA is TGTGCCAGCCGGGGTAGCGAAGAGACCCAGTACTTC. Encoded protein: CASRGSEETQYF.

CDR3 sequence (DNA): TGCGCCAGCAGCCGACAGGGGCTAGGAGATGGCTACACCTTC. Translation gives CASSRQGLGDGYTF. The chain combines TRBV5-1 with TRBJ1-2; 8 nucleotides line up with TRBD1. Trimming removed 4 bases from V and 6 bases from J; junction bases left unmatched: 8. The germline gives CDR1 SGHRS, CDR2 YFSETQ. There are 14 residues in the CDR3.

J is TRBJ1-2 and V is TRBV27; 7 bases are shared with TRBD1. Germline CDR1 is MNHEY and CDR2 is SMNVEV (reference sequence). The CDR3 loop spans 14 amino acids. V shed 4 bases, J shed 8 bases, and the junction held 10 bases outside the gene matches. The CDR3 sequence is CASSSPSVRGGYTF. CDR3 coding DNA: TGTGCCAGCAGTTCTCCTTCAGTCAGGGGGGGCTACACCTTC.

V gene TRBV19 combines with J gene TRBJ1-5, with TRBD1 matching over 7 bases. With 8 bases clipped from V and 3 bases from J, the junction kept 10 bases outside the gene matches. The length of the CDR3 is 15 residues. In germline, CDR1 is LNHDA, CDR2 SQIVND (reference sequence). The CDR3 region is CASDRQGRNNQPQHF. The DNA for the CDR3 is TGTGCCAGTGACAGACAGGGCCGCAACAATCAGCCCCAGCATTTT.

The chain uses TRBV27 and TRBJ1-4; TRBD1 matches at 8 bases. The length of the CDR3 is 16 residues. V dropped 3 bases and J dropped 3; count of bases not matched to a gene: 6. The germline V gene has CDR1 MNHEY and CDR2 SMNVEV (reference sequence). The chain's CDR3 is CASSFSRGQANEKLFF. CDR3 bases: TGTGCCAGCAGTTTCTCACGGGGACAGGCTAATGAAAAACTGTTTTTT. The variable domain in full, with the rest retrieved from reference TRBV27 and TRBJ1-4, is EAQVTQNPRYLITVTGKKLTVTCSQNMNHEYMSWYRQDPGLGLRQIYYSMNVEVTDKGDVPEGYKVSRKEKRNFPLILESPSPNQTSLYFCASSFSRGQANEKLFFGSGTQLSVL.

The chain has TRBV27 and TRBJ1-6; 10 bases agree with TRBD1. V lost 7 bases and J lost 7; bases outside the gene matches: 7. The length of the CDR3 is 15 residues. CDR1 is MNHEY, CDR2 SMNVEV, per germline (reference sequence). CDR3 coding DNA: TGTGCCAGCACCACTCGGACAGGGGGGAATTCACCCCTCCACTTT. This codes for CASTTRTGGNSPLHF.

For this clone: Within the sample, other DNA sequences also encode this same CDR3. The chain is built from TRBV5-4 and TRBJ2-3; TRBD2 agrees at 7 bases. Germline V gene data show CDR1 as SGHNT and CDR2 as YYREEE (reference sequence). The CDR3 consists of 15 residues. The V gene end was trimmed by 4 bases and the J gene end by 1 base; junction bases not matched to a gene: 6. CDR3 in DNA: TGTGCCAGCAGCCTTACAAGCGGGGGCACAGATACGCAGTATTTT. Protein: CASSLTSGGTDTQYF.

The chain carries TRBV3-1 (or the pseudogene TRBV3-2) and TRBJ2-7; no reliable D call. The CDR3 covers 15 residues. The ends were cut back, 5 bases at V and 0 bases at J, with 14 bases in the middle. Germline assignment: CDR1 LGHDT and CDR2 YNNKEL (reference sequence). This CDR3 reads CASSTPLGSSYEQYF. The CDR3 DNA reads as TGTGCCAGCAGCACCCCCCTAGGAAGCTCCTACGAGCAGTACTTC.

J is TRBJ1-5 and V is TRBV19; the D gene is possibly TRBD1 (6 bases). V lost 3 bases and J 4 bases, leaving 16 bases between the germline ends. Per the germline V gene, CDR1 is LNHDA and CDR2 is SQIVND (reference sequence). There are 16 residues in the CDR3. CDR3 sequence reads: CASSISPNRVNQPQHF. As DNA, the CDR3 is TGTGCCAGTAGTATTAGTCCCAACAGGGTAAATCAGCCCCAGCATTTT.

This CDR3 is CASSLGGGGQPQHF. CDR3 bases: TGTGCCAGCAGCTTAGGAGGGGGGGGTCAGCCCCAGCATTTT. The chain joins TRBV7-4 to TRBJ1-5, with D perhaps matching TRBD1 (6 bases). Between the trimmed V and J ends, which lost 1 base and 6 bases, there was a span of 10 bases. The CDR3 sequence is 14 residues long. Germline assignment: CDR1 SGHVT and CDR2 SQSDAQ.

This clone appeared a few times. This chain connects TRBV6-2 or TRBV6-3 to TRBJ2-1; 9 bases are shared with TRBD1. J was trimmed by 2 bases and V by 6 bases; bases with no gene match: 11. The CDR3 covers 17 residues. The germline V gene encodes CDR1 MNHEY and CDR2 SVGEGT. CDR3 residues: CASSSIRGQGTYNEQFF. The CDR3 coding sequence is TGTGCCAGCAGCAGTATCCGGGGACAGGGAACCTACAATGAGCAGTTCTTC.

J is TRBJ2-1 and V is TRBV18, with 9 bases that match TRBD2. V lost 2 bases to trimming and J lost 7 bases; unmatched junction nucleotides: 6. CDR3 size: 15 residues. Germline CDR1 reads KGHSH; CDR2 reads LQKENI. The CDR3 spells CASSPLAGVWNEQFF. In DNA form, the CDR3 reads TGTGCCAGCTCACCATTAGCGGGAGTTTGGAATGAGCAGTTCTTC. Full variable domain (missing parts from reference TRBV18 and TRBJ2-1): NAGVMQNPRHLVRRRGQEARLRCSPMKGHSHVYWYRQLPEEGLKFMVYLQKENIIDESGMPKERFSAEFPKEGPSILRIQQVVRGDSAAYFCASSPLAGVWNEQFFGPGTRLTVL.

The count of this clone is one. This chain joins TRBV19 and TRBJ2-3; 8 positions agree with TRBD2. Germline V CDR1 and CDR2: LNHDA, SQIVND (reference sequence). This CDR3 contains 15 residues. With V trimmed by 2 bases and J by 2 bases, 3 bases remained unmatched. The CDR3 region has the DNA TGTGCCAGTAGTATAACCGGGAGGGACACAGATACGCAGTATTTT. Its translation is CASSITGRDTDTQYF. The full variable domain, in which reference TRBV19 and TRBJ2-3 provide the parts outside the CDR3, is DGGITQSPKYLFRKEGQNVTLSCEQNLNHDAMYWYRQDPGQGLRLIYYSQIVNDFQKGDIAEGYSVSREKKESFPLTVTSAQKNPTAFYLCASSITGRDTDTQYFGPGTRLTVL.

This clone showed up just once. The chain is built from TRBV6-5 and TRBJ1-4; TRBD1 might be the D (5 bases). The CDR3 loop spans 15 amino acids. The V and J ends lost 0 bases and 4 bases respectively, with 9 bases between them. Germline V gives CDR1 MNHEY, CDR2 SVGAGI. The CDR3 DNA is TGTGCCAGCAGTTACTCGGCAGGGAATAATGAAAAACTGTTTTTT. Residues: CASSYSAGNNEKLFF.

The J gene is TRBJ2-5, the V gene TRBV7-9; D may be TRBD1 (7 bases). The germline CDR1 and CDR2 sequences are SEHNR and FQNEAQ (reference sequence). Trimming cost V 1 base and J 4 bases, with 13 bases left between them. CDR3 length: 15 residues. CDR3 sequence: CASSLGPQGGETQYF. The CDR3 bases are TGTGCCAGCAGCTTAGGGCCCCAGGGGGGAGAGACCCAGTACTTC. Based on the CDR3 plus reference TRBV7-9 and TRBJ2-5, the full variable domain is DTGVSQNPRHKITKRGQNVTFRCDPISEHNRLYWYRQTLGQGPEFLTYFQNEAQLEKSRLLSDRFSAERPKGSFSTLEIQRTEQGDSAMYLCASSLGPQGGETQYFGPGTRLLVL.

The genes are TRBV18 and TRBJ2-3; D call uncertain. V was pared by 4 bases and J by 0 bases, with 5 bases between. Germline CDR1 is KGHSH and CDR2 is LQKENI. This CDR3 has 13 amino acids. CDR3 DNA: TGTGCCAGCTCACTCATTAGCACAGATACGCAGTATTTT. This codes for CASSLISTDTQYF.

The chain is built from TRBV9 and TRBJ2-3; the D is unclear. V was shortened by 0 bases and J by 4 bases, with 9 bases between the two germline ends. CDR1 is SGDLS and CDR2 is YYNGEE in the germline V gene. This CDR3 region has 14 residues. The CDR3 sequence: CASSVVGEADTQYF. The CDR3 DNA sequence: TGTGCCAGCAGCGTAGTGGGTGAGGCAGATACGCAGTATTTT.

The chain links TRBV7-2 to TRBJ1-2; D gene ambiguous. Germline assignment: CDR1 SGHTA and CDR2 FQGNSA. Trimming cost V 1 base and J 8 bases, with 17 bases left between them. CDR3 length equals 15 residues. The CDR3 DNA sequence: TGTGCCAGCAGCTTAGGAGGTGACCTTAGGCGGGGCTACACCTTC. Encoded protein: CASSLGGDLRRGYTF.

This clone showed up just a few times. This chain joins TRBV4-1 and TRBJ2-3, with D possibly TRBD2 on 6 matching bases. This CDR3 is built from 16 residues. V was pared by 3 bases and J by 2 bases, with 15 bases between. From germline, CDR1 is MGHRA and CDR2 YSYEKL. The CDR3 bases are TGCGCCAGCAGCCAGGCGGGACCCCCCAACACAGATACGCAGTATTTT. This codes for CASSQAGPPNTDTQYF.

The chain links TRBV5-1 to TRBJ2-3, with 7 bases lining up with TRBD2. Trimming took 2 bases from V and 2 from J; bases not matched to a gene: 8. This CDR3 region has 16 residues. CDR1 is SGHRS and CDR2 is YFSETQ in the germline V gene. The CDR3 is CASSFLGGSTTDTQYF. CDR3 in DNA: TGCGCCAGCAGCTTCTTAGGCGGGAGCACCACAGATACGCAGTATTTT.

The chain recombines TRBV24-1 with TRBJ2-3; D remains unclear. CDR1 is KGHDR and CDR2 is SFDVKD in the germline V gene. CDR3 length equals 15 residues. V was clipped by 4 bases and J by 3 bases, with 13 bases between them. CDR3 sequence: CATSETKYSTDTQYF. CDR3 coding DNA: TGTGCCACCAGTGAAACTAAATACTCAACAGATACGCAGTATTTT.

This rearrangement joins TRBV30 to TRBJ2-1; 9 bases line up with TRBD2. In germline, CDR1 is GTSNPN, CDR2 SVGIG (reference sequence). V trimming: 4 bases; J trimming: 16 bases; junction bases outside the gene matches: 11. The CDR3 sequence is 12 residues long. The CDR3 DNA is TGTGCCTGGAAAGGTAGCGGGAGTCCAGGTTTCTTC. Its translation: CAWKGSGSPGFF.

This clone has a handful of counts. The chain uses TRBV11-3 and TRBJ2-7; D is possibly TRBD2 (5 bases). Per the germline V gene, CDR1 is SGHNT and CDR2 is YENEEA. V shed 1 base and J shed 3 bases, with 13 bases lying between them. The CDR3 is made up of 15 amino acids. CDR3 nucleotide sequence: TGTGCCAGCAGCTTAGTGGGAGTGGGAAACTACGAGCAGTACTTC. This sequence encodes CASSLVGVGNYEQYF. The full variable domain, with the rest looked up from reference TRBV11-3 and TRBJ2-7, is EAGVVQSPRYKIIEKKQPVAFWCNPISGHNTLYWYLQNLGQGPELLIRYENEEAVDDSQLPKDRFSAERLKGVDSTLKIQPAELGDSAVYLCASSLVGVGNYEQYFGPGTRLTVT.

The V and J genes are TRBV19 and TRBJ2-4; D is undetermined. Trimming removed 5 bases from V and 8 bases from J, with 13 bases in between. Germline CDR1 LNHDA, CDR2 SQIVND (reference sequence). The CDR3 runs to 13 residues. Here the CDR3 reads CASSSVDGDIQYF. DNA for the CDR3: TGTGCCAGTAGTTCTGTAGACGGAGACATTCAGTACTTC.

This clone was detected a few times. V is TRBV7-2 and J is TRBJ1-6; D not resolved. The CDR3 spans 15 residues. Germline V CDR1 and CDR2: SGHTA, FQGNSA. Trimming stripped 6 bases from V and 4 bases from J, with 13 bases between. CDR3 sequence reads: CASSPWQVYNSPLHF. CDR3 nucleotides: TGTGCCAGCAGTCCCTGGCAAGTTTATAATTCACCCCTCCACTTT.

The chain is built from TRBV30 and TRBJ1-2; D is perhaps TRBD1 (5 bases). V gave up 3 bases and J gave up 11 bases, with 13 bases separating them. CDR3 length equals 11 residues. CDR1 GTSNPN and CDR2 SVGIG come from the germline V gene (reference sequence). CDR3 DNA sequence: TGTGCCTGGAGATTCAGGGAAAAATACACCTTC. The encoded protein is CAWRFREKYTF.